A selection of T cell receptor beta chains follows, all from one sample in a study of T cell repertoires in cytomegalovirus infection. TCRdb ran MiXCR on the reads and lists one entry per CDR3 protein. The data contain around 19,000 distinct CDR3 sequences, about 39% of them singletons. Antigens of these TCRs are unknown. The sequenced sample was CD8+ T cells from cultured PBMCs, obtained from culture after CMV antigen stimulation. These receptors were collected from a human donor in good health (CMV status not recorded). Some clones in this sample may be carry-over from other donors' samples. CDR3s include the opening cysteine and the closing phenylalanine or tryptophan. The D gene is left open where the match is weak. Size is omitted from some rows. Given values are once, few, many or a class for expanded clones.

>.|TRBJ2-5|TRBV6-2/TRBV6-3|.|11
TGTGCCAGCAGTTACGGCGAGACCCAGTACTTC
CASSYGETQYF
>.|TRBJ2-1|TRBV5-1|.|11
TGCGCCAGCAGCCTCGGTCCTGAGCAGTTCTTC
CASSLGPEQFF
>.|TRBJ1-4|TRBV20-1|.|15
TGCAGTGCTAGAGATTCGGGCACTTTTAATGAAAAACTGTTTTTT
CSARDSGTFNEKLFF
>TRBD2|TRBJ2-1|TRBV7-9|.|16
TGTGCCAGCAGCCCCCGACTAGCGGGAACGGATAATGAGCAGTTCTTC
CASSPRLAGTDNEQFF
>.|TRBJ2-3|TRBV7-2|.|12
TGTGCCAGCAGCTTAATCACAGATACGCAGTATTTT
CASSLITDTQYF
>TRBD2|TRBJ2-7|TRBV7-2|few|16
TGTGCCAGCAGCCCCCCCTGGGGAGGGACGTCCTACGAGCAGTACTTC
CASSPPWGGTSYEQYF
>.|TRBJ1-4|TRBV7-6|.|14
TGTGCCAGCAGCTTAGCAGGGGCGGGCGAAAAACTGTTTTTT
CASSLAGAGEKLFF
>.|TRBJ1-5|TRBV19|many|15
TGTGCCAGTAGTATATTCGAGATGGTTCGGCAGCCCCAGCATTTT
CASSIFEMVRQPQHF
>TRBD1|TRBJ1-1|TRBV5-1|many|15
TGCGCCAGCAGCCCGAGGGACAGGGAGAATACTGAAGCTTTCTTT
CASSPRDRENTEAFF
>TRBD1|TRBJ2-7|TRBV5-1|.|16
TGCGCCAGCAGCCGGGGACAGGACTATCTCTCCTACGAGCAGTACTTC
CASSRGQDYLSYEQYF
>TRBD2|TRBJ2-1|TRBV7-2|few|15
TGTGCCAGCAGCTTTACTTTAGCGGGAGATAGTGAGCAGTTCTTC
CASSFTLAGDSEQFF
>TRBD2|TRBJ2-7|TRBV6-5|.|13
TGTGCCAGCACCCCCGGGGGGGGCCACGAGCAGTACTTC
CASTPGGGHEQYF
>.|TRBJ1-6|TRBV7-8|.|15
TGTGCCAGCAGCCGCCGGGACGAAGAGGGTTCACCCCTCCACTTT
CASSRRDEEGSPLHF
>.|TRBJ1-1|TRBV11-2|few|14
TGTGCCAGCACGGACTTGAGGATGAACACTGAAGCTTTCTTT
CASTDLRMNTEAFF
>TRBD1|TRBJ2-5|TRBV10-3|.|16
TGTGCCATCAGTCAAATTCCCGACAGGGGCCAAGAGACCCAGTACTTC
CAISQIPDRGQETQYF
>TRBD2|TRBJ2-7|TRBV30|many|12
TGTGCCTGGACAAGTAGCGGGTACGAGCAGTACTTC
CAWTSSGYEQYF
>.|TRBJ1-2|TRBV12-3/TRBV12-4|.|13
TGTGCCAGCAGTCCGACAGCCACCTATGGCTACACCTTC
CASSPTATYGYTF
>.|TRBJ1-5|TRBV19|few|15
TGTGCCAGTAGTATAGAACAGATCAGCAATCAGCCCCAGCATTTT
CASSIEQISNQPQHF
>.|TRBJ1-1|TRBV12-3/TRBV12-4|.|15
TGTGCCAGCAGTTTCAGGAGGCGAGGGAACACTGAAGCTTTCTTT
CASSFRRRGNTEAFF
>TRBD1|TRBJ2-7|TRBV28|.|16
TGTGCCAGCAGCCAAAGATACAGGGGTGGGTCCTACGAGCAGTACTTC
CASSQRYRGGSYEQYF